This TCR beta chain originates from a study of spatial heterogeneity in lung cancer. Study at large: Sequencing covered available follow-up PBMC samples collected a median of around two years after resection. The average appearance count of each unique TCR and UMI combination in raw reads was more than 9.5.

TCRdb analysed the 5' RACE reads with MiXCR anew, one entry per CDR3 protein. The sample yields roughly 38,000 distinct CDR3 sequences, roughly 10% seen once. Overall study findings and caveats: At tumor resection, ubiquitous expanded TCRs were detected in blood more often than later.

This clonotype was observed many times. Its antigen remains unidentified. Time point described: blood at routine non-recurrence follow-up after resection. Frozen PBMC, nontumor lung or tumor provided whole RNA, which was sequenced unsorted. This TCR came from a female donor with early-stage non-small cell lung cancer. Sample: PBMCs, taken at follow-up.

CDR3 in amino acids: CASSLGPPLGGELFF. The CDR3 bases are TGCGCCAGCAGCTTGGGCCCTCCTCTTGGCGGGGAGCTGTTTTTT. The gene calls are TRBV5-1 and TRBJ2-2; no definite D call. Deletions cut 0 bases from V and 7 bases from J, with 13 bases between. Germline CDR1 reads SGHRS; CDR2 reads YFSETQ. CDR3 length: 15 amino acids.